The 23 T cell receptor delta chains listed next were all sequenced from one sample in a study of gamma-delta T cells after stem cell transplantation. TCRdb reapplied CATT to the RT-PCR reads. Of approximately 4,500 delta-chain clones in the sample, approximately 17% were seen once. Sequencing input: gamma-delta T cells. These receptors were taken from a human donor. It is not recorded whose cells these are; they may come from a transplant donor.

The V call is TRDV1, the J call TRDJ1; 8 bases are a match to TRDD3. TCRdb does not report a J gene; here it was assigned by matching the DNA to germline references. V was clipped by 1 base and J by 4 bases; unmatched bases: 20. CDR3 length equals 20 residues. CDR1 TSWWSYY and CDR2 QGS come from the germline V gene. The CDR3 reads CALGEPSTRGYPSNSDKLIF. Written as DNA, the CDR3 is TGTGCTCTTGGGGAACCTAGTACTAGGGGATACCCCTCGAACAGCGATAAACTCATCTTT.

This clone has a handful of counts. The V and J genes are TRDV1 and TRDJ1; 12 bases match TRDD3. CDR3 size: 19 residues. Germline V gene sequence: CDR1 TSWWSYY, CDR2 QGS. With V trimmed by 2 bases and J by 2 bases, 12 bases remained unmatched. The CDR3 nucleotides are TGTGCTCTTGGGGAAGGATGCGCTACTGGGGGATACAGGACCGATAAACTCATCTTT. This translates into CALGEGCATGGYRTDKLIF.

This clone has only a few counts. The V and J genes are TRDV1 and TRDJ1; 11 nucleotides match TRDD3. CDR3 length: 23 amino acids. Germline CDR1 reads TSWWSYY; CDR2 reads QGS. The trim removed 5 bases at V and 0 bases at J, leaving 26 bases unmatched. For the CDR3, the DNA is TGTGCTCTTGGGCCGCCCGAGCCTACGAGGGTTTGGGGGATACGCGGATACACCGATAAACTCATCTTT. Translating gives CALGPPEPTRVWGIRGYTDKLIF.

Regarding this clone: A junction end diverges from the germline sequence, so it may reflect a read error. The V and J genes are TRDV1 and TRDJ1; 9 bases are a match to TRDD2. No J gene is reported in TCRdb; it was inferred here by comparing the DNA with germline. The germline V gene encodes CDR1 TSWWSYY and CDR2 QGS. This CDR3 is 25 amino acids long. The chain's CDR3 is CAIGEMKAFLRRRGDPKSYTDKLIF. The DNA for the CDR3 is TGTGCTATTGGGGAAATGAAGGCCTTCCTACGTAGAAGGGGGGACCCTAAGTCGTACACCGATAAACTCATCTTT.

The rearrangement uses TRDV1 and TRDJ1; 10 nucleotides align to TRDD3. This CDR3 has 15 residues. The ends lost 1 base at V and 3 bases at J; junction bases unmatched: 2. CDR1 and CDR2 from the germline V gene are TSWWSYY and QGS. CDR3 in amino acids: CALGEPWGIPDKLIF. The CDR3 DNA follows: TGTGCTCTTGGGGAACCGTGGGGGATACCCGATAAACTCATCTTT.

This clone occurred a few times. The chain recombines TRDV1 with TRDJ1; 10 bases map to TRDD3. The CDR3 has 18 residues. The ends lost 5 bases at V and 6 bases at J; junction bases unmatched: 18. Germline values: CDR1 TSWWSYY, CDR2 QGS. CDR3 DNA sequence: TGTGCTCTTGGGAGCCTGGGGGGGGATACGCCTAACCCTTATAAACTCATCTTT. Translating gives CALGSLGGDTPNPYKLIF.

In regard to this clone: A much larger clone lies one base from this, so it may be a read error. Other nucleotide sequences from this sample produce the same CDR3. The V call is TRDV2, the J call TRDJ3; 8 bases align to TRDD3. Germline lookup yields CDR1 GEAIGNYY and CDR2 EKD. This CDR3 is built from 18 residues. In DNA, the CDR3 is TGCGCCTGTGACAAGGGATACGCAAAGTTCTGGGACACCCGACAGATGTTTTTC. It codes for CACDKGYAKFWDTRQMFF.

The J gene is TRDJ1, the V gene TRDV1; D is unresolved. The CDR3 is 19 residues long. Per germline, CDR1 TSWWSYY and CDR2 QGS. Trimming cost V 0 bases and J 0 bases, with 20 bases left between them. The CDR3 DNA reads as TGTGCTCTTGGGGAACTCCCCCCCGTAGATGTTCCAGACACCGATAAACTCATCTTT. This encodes CALGELPPVDVPDTDKLIF.

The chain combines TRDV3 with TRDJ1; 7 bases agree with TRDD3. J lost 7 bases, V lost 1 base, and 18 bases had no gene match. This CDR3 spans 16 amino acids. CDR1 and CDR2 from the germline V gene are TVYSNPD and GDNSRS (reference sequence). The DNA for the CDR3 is TGTGCCTTTAACATCCCCTCCGCTTCCCTGGGGGGTAAACTCATCTTT. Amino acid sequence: CAFNIPSASLGGKLIF.

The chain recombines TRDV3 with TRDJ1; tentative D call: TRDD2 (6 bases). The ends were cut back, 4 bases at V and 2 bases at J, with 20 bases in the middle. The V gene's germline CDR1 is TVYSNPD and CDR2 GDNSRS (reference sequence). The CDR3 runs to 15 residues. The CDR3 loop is CAWSPSALSTDKLIF. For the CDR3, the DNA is TGTGCCTGGTCGCCTTCCGCCCTATCTACCGATAAACTCATCTTT.

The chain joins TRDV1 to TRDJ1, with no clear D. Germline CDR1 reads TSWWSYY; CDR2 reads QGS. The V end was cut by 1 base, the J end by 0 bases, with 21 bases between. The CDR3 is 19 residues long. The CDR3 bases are TGTGCTCTTGGGGAACGAGCACGGTATCCAGGGTTGTACACCGATAAACTCATCTTT. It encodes CALGERARYPGLYTDKLIF.

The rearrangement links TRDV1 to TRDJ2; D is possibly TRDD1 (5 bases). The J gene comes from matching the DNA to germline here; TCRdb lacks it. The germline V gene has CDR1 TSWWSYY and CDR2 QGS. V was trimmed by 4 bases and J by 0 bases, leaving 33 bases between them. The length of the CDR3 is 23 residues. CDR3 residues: CALGAKVFRNDAFDSALTAQLFF. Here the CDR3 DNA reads TGTGCTCTTGGGGCCAAGGTTTTTCGTAATGATGCCTTTGATAGTGCTTTGACAGCACAACTCTTCTTT.

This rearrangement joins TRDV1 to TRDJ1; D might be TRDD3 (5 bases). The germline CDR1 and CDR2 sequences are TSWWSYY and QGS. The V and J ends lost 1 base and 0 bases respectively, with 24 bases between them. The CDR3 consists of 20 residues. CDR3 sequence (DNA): TGTGCTCTTGGGGAACATCCCGCCGGGGGGGTCCTTATGTACACCGATAAACTCATCTTT. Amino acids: CALGEHPAGGVLMYTDKLIF.

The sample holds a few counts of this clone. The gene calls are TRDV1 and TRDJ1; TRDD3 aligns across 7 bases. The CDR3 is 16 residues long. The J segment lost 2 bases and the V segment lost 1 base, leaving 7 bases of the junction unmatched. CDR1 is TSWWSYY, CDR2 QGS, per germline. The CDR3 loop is CALGERGGMRTDKLIF. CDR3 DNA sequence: TGTGCTCTTGGGGAACGGGGGGGGATGAGGACCGATAAACTCATCTTT.

CDR3 sequence (DNA): TGTGCCTCACAAACCAGCAGCAGTAGCGAAAACGTACTGGGGGAGACCGATAAACTCATCTTT. Its translation: CASQTSSSSENVLGETDKLIF. This sequence joins TRDV3 and TRDJ1; 9 bases line up with TRDD3. Germline matching of the DNA provided the J gene here, since TCRdb leaves it blank. The CDR3 is 21 residues long. J gave up 2 bases and V 4 bases, and 29 bases lay outside the gene matches. CDR1 and CDR2 (germline): TVYSNPD, GDNSRS (reference sequence).

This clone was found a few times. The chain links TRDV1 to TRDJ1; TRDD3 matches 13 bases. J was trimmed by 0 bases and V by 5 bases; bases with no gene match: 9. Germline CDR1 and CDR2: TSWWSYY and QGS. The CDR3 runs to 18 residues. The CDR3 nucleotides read TGTGCTCTTGGGAGGCTACTGGGGGATACGAAGTACACCGATAAACTCATCTTT. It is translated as CALGRLLGDTKYTDKLIF.

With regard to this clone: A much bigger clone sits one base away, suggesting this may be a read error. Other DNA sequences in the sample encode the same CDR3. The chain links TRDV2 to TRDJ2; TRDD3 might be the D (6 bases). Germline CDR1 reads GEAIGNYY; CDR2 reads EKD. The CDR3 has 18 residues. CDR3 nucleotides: TGTGCCTGTGACCAGGGAGGGGGAGAAGGGTCTTTGACAGCACAGCTCTTCTTT. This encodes CACDQGGGEGSLTAQLFF.

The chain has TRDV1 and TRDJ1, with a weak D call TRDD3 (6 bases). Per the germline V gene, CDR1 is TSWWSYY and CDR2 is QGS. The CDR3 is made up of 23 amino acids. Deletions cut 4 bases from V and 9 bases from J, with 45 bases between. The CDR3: CALGAPGPPFPYRGGREAIQLIF. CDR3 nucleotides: TGTGCTCTTGGGGCCCCCGGCCCCCCCTTTCCCTACAGAGGGGGAAGGGAGGCAATTCAACTCATCTTT.

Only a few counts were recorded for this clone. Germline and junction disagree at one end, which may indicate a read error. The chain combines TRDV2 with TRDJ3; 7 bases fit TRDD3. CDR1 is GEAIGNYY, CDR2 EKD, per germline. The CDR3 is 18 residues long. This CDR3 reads CACDPSGGHSWYTLQMFF. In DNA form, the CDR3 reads TGTGCCTGTGACCCTTCTGGGGGTCACTCCTGGTACACCCTACAGATGTTTTTC.

The CDR3 DNA reads as TGTGCCTGTGACGGTGTACTGGGGGGCCTACGGGGGACAGCACAACTCTTCTTT. Residues: CACDGVLGGLRGTAQLFF. This rearrangement joins TRDV2 to TRDJ2; 8 bases line up with TRDD3. This CDR3 region has 18 residues. Germline loops: CDR1 GEAIGNYY, CDR2 EKD. With 3 bases clipped from V and 4 bases from J, the junction kept 15 bases outside the gene matches.

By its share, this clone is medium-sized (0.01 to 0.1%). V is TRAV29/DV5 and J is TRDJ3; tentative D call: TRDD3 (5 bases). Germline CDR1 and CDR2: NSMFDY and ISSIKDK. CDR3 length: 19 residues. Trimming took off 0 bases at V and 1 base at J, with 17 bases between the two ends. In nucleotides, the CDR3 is TGTGCAGCAAGCGTTGAGGGGGTCCATCCTTCCTGGGACACCCGACAGATGTTTTTC. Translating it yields CAASVEGVHPSWDTRQMFF.

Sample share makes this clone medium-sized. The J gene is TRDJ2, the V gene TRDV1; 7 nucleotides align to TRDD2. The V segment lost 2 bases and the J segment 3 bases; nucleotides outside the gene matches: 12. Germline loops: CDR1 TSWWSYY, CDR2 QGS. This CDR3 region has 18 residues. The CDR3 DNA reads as TGTGCTCTTGGGGAAAGGTTTTCCTACAGGGAGCTGACAGCACAACTCTTCTTT. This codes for CALGERFSYRELTAQLFF.

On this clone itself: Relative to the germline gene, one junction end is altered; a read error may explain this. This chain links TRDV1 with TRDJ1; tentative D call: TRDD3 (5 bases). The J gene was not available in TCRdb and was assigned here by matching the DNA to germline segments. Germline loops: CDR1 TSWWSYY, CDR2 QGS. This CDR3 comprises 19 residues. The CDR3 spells CAIGEHIRGPPGYTDKLIF. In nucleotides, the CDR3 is TGTGCTATTGGGGAACACATACGAGGGCCACCAGGGTACACCGATAAACTCATCTTT.